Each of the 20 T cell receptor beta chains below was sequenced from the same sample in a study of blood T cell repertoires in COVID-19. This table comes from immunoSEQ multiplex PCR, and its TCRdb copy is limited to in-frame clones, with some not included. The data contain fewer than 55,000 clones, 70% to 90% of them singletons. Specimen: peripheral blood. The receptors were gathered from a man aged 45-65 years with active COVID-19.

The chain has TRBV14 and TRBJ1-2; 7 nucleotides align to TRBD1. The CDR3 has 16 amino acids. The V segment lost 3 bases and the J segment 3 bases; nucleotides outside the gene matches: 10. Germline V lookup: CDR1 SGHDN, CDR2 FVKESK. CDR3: CASSHRSPTGYYGYTF. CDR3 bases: TGTGCCAGCAGCCATCGCTCCCCGACAGGGTACTATGGCTACACCTTC.

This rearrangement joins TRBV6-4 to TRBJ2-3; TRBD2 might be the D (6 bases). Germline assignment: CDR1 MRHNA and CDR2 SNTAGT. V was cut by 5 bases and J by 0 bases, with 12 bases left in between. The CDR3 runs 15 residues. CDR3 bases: TGTGCCAGCAGTCCCGAGACTAGGAGCACAGATACGCAGTATTTT. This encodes CASSPETRSTDTQYF.

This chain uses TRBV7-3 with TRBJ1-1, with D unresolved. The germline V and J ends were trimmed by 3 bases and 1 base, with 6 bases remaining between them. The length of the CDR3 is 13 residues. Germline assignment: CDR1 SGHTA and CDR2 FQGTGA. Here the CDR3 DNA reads TGTGCCAGCAGCTTCTACGAGAACACTGAAGCTTTCTTT. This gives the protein CASSFYENTEAFF.

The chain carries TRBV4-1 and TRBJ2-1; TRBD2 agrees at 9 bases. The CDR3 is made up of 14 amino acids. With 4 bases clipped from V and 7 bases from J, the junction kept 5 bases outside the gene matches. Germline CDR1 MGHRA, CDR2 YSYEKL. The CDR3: CASSLSGRANEQFF. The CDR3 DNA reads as TGCGCCAGCAGCCTTAGCGGGAGAGCGAATGAGCAGTTCTTC.

The CDR3 reads CASSQTRDTKKLFF. The CDR3 region has the DNA TGTGCCAGCAGCCAAACCCGGGACACCAAAAAACTGTTTTTT. The chain combines TRBV3-1 (or the pseudogene TRBV3-2) with TRBJ1-4, with a weak D call TRBD1 (6 bases). The CDR3 length is 14 residues. Per germline, CDR1 LGHDT and CDR2 YNNKEL (reference sequence). Trimming shortened V by 2 bases and J by 9 bases, and 13 bases separated the two germline ends.

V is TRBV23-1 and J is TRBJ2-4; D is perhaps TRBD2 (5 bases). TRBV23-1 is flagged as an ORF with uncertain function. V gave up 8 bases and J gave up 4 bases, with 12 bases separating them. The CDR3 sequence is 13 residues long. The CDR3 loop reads CASRSGVKNIQYF. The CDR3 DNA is TGCGCCAGCCGCAGCGGAGTTAAAAACATTCAGTACTTC.

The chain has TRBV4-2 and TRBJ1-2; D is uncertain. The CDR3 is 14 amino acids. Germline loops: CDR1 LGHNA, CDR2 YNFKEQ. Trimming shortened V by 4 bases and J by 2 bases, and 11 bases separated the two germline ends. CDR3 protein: CASSPLTVNYGYTF. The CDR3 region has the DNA TGTGCCAGCAGCCCGCTTACAGTGAACTATGGCTACACCTTC.

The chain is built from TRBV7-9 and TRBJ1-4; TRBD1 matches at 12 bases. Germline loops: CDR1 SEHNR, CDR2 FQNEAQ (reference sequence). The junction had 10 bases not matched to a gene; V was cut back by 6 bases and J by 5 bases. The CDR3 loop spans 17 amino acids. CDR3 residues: CASSNRDRGPENEKLFF. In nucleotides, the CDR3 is TGTGCCAGCAGTAACCGGGACAGGGGGCCGGAAAATGAAAAACTGTTTTTT.

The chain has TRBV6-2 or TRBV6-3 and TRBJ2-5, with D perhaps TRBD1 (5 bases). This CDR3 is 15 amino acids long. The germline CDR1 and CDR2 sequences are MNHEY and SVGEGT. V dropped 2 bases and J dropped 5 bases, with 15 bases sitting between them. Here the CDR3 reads CASSYHRTIGETQYF. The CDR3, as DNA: TGTGCCAGCAGTTACCACCGGACAATTGGGGAGACCCAGTACTTC.

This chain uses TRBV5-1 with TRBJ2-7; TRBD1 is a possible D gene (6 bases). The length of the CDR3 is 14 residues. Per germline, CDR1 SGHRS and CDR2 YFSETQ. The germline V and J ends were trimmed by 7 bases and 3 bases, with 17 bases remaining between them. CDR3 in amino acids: CASSQGVIFYEQYF. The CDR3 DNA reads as TGCGCCAGCTCACAGGGAGTGATCTTCTACGAGCAGTACTTC.

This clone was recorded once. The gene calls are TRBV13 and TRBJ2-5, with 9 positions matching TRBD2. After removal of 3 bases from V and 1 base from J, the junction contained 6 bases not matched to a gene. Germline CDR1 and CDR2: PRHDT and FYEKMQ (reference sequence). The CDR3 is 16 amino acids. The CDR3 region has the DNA TGTGCCAGCAGCTTCCGGCTAGCGGGACCCCAAGAGACCCAGTACTTC. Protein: CASSFRLAGPQETQYF.

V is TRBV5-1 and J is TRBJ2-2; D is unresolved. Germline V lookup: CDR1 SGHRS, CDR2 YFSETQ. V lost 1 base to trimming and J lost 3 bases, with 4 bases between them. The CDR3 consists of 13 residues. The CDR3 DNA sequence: TGCGCCAGCAGCTTGACGGACACCGGGGAGCTGTTTTTT. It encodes CASSLTDTGELFF.

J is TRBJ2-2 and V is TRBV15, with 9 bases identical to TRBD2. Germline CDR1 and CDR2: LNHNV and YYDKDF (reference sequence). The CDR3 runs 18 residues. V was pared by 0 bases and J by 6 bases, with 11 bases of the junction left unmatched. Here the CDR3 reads CATSRDLRTSAVAGELFF. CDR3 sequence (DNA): TGTGCCACCAGCAGAGATCTCCGGACTAGCGCGGTCGCCGGGGAGCTGTTTTTT.

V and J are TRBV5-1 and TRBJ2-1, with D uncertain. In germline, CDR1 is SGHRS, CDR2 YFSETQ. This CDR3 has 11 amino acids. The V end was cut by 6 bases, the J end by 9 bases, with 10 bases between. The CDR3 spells CASTDWSEQFF. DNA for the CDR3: TGCGCCAGCACAGATTGGAGTGAGCAGTTCTTC. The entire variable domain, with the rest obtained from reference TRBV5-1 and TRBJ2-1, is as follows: KAGVTQTPRYLIKTRGQQVTLSCSPISGHRSVSWYQQTPGQGLQFLFEYFSETQRNKGNFPGRFSGRQFSNSRSEMNVSTLELGDSALYLCASTDWSEQFFGPGTRLTVL.

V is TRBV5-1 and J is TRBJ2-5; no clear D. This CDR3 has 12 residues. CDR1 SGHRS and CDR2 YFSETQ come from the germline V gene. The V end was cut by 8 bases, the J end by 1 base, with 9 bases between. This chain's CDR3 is CASRRSQETQYF. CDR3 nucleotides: TGCGCCAGTCGACGGAGCCAAGAGACCCAGTACTTC.

The CDR3 protein is CASSSSSIPGQTDTQYF. CDR3 coding DNA: TGTGCCAGCAGTTCGTCCTCAATCCCCGGACAGACAGATACGCAGTATTTT. The V call is TRBV6-2 or TRBV6-3, the J call TRBJ2-3, with D maybe TRBD1 (6 bases). V was cut by 4 bases and J by 3 bases, with 20 bases left in between. Germline V lookup: CDR1 MNHEY, CDR2 SVGEGT. The CDR3 is 17 amino acids.

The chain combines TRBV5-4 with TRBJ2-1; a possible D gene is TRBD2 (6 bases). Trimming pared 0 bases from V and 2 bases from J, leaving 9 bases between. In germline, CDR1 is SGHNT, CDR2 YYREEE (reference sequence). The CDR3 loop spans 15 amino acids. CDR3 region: CASSLVAGPYNEQFF. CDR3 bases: TGTGCCAGCAGCTTGGTTGCGGGGCCCTACAATGAGCAGTTCTTC. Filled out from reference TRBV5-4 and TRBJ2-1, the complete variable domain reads ETGVTQSPTHLIKTRGQQVTLRCSSQSGHNTVSWYQQALGQGPQFIFQYYREEENGRGNFPPRFSGLQFPNYSSELNVNALELDDSALYLCASSLVAGPYNEQFFGPGTRLTVL.

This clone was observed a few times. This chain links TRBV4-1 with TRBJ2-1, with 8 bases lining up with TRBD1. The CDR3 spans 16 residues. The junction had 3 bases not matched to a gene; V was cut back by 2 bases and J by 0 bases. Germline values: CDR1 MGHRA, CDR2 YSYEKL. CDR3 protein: CASSQLDRASYNEQFF. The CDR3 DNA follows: TGCGCCAGCAGCCAACTGGACAGGGCCTCCTACAATGAGCAGTTCTTC.

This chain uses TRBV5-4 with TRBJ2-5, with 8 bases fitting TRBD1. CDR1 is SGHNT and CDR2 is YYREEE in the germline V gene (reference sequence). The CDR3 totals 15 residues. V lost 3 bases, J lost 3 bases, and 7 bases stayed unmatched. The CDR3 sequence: CASSSRQGREETQYF. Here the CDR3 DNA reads TGTGCCAGCAGCTCCCGACAGGGGCGGGAAGAGACCCAGTACTTC.

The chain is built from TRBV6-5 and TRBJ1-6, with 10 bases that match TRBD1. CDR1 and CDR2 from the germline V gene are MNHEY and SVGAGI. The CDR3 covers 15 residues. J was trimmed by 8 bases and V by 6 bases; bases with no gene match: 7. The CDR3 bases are TGTGCCAGCAGAAGACAGGGGGCGGTGGATTCACCCCTCCACTTT. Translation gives CASRRQGAVDSPLHF.